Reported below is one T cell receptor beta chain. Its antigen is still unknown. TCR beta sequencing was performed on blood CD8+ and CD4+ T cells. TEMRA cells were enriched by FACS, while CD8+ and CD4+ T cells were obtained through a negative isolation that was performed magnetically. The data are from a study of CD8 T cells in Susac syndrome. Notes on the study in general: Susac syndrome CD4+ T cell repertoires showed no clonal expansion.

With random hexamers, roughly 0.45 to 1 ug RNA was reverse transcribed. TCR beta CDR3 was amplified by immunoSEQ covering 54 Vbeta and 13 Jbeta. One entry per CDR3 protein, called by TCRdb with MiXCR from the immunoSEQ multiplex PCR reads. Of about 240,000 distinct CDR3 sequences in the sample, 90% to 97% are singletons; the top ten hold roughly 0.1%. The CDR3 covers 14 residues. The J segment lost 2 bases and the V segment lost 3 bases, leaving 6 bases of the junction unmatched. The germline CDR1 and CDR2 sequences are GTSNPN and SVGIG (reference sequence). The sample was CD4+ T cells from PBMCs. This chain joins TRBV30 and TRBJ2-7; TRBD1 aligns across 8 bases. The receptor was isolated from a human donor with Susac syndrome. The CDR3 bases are TGTGCCTGGAGAGAACAGGGGGGAACCTACGAGCAGTACTTC. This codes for CAWREQGGTYEQYF.